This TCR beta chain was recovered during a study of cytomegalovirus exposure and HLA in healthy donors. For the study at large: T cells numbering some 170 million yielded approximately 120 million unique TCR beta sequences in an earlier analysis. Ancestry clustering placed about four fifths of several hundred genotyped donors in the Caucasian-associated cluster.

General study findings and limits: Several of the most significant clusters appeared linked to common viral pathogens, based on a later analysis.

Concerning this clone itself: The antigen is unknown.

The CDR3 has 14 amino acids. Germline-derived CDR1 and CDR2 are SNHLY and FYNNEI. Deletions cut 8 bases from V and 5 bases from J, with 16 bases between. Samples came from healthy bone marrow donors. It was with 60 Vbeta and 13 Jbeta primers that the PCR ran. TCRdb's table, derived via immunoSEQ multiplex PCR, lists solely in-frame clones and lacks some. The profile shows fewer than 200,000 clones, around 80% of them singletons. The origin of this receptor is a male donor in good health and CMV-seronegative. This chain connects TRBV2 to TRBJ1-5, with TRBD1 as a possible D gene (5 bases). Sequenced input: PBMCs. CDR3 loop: CASGGGLPYQPQHF. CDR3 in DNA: TGTGCCAGCGGGGGAGGACTGCCGTATCAGCCCCAGCATTTT.